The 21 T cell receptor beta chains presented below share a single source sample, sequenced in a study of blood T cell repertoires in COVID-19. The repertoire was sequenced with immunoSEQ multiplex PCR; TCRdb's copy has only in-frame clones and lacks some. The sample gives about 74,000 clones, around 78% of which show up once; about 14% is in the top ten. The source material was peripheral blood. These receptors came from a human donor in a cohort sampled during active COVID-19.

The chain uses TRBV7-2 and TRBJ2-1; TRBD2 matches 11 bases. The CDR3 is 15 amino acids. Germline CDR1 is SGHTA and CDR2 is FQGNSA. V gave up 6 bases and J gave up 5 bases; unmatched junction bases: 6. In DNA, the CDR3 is TGTGCCAGCAGTCGTACTAGCGGGAGAGACAATGAGCAGTTCTTC. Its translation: CASSRTSGRDNEQFF.

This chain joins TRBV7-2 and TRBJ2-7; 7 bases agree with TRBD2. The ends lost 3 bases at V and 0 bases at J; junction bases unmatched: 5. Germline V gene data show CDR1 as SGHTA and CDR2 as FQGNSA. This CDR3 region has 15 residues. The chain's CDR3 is CASSFELAPSYEQYF. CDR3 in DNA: TGTGCCAGCAGCTTCGAACTAGCGCCCTCCTACGAGCAGTACTTC.

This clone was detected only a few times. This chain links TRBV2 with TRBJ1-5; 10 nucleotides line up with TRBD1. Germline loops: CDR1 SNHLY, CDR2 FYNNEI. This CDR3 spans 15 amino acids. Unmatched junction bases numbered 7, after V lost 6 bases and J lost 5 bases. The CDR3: CASRDQTGGDQPQHF. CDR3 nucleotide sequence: TGTGCCAGCAGGGACCAGACAGGGGGCGATCAGCCCCAGCATTTT.

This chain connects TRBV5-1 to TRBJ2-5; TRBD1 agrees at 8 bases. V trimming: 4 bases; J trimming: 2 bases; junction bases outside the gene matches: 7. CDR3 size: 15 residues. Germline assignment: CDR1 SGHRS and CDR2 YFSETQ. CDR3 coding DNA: TGCGCCAGCAGCCCTGGACAGGGCTATCAAGAGACCCAGTACTTC. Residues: CASSPGQGYQETQYF.

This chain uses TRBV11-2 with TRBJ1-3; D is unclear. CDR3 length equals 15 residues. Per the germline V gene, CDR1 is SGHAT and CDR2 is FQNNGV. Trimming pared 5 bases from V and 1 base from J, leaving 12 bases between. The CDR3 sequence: CASSPRSGSGNTIYF. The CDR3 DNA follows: TGTGCCAGCAGCCCCAGAAGCGGTTCTGGAAACACCATATATTTT. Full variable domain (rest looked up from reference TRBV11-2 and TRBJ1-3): EAGVAQSPRYKIIEKRQSVAFWCNPISGHATLYWYQQILGQGPKLLIQFQNNGVVDDSQLPKDRFSAERLKGVDSTLKIQPAKLEDSAVYLCASSPRSGSGNTIYFGEGSWLTVV.

CDR3 bases: TGTGCCACCAGCCCAGGGGGCTATGGCTACACCTTC. This translates into CATSPGGYGYTF. This chain links TRBV15 with TRBJ1-2; 7 nucleotides match TRBD1. V was pared by 5 bases and J by 4 bases, with 1 base of the junction left unmatched. This CDR3 contains 12 residues. Germline CDR1 reads LNHNV; CDR2 reads YYDKDF (reference sequence). The entire variable domain, with the rest obtained from reference TRBV15 and TRBJ1-2, is as follows: DAMVIQNPRYQVTQFGKPVTLSCSQTLNHNVMYWYQQKSSQAPKLLFHYYDKDFNNEADTPDNFQSRRPNTSFCFLDIRSPGLGDTAMYLCATSPGGYGYTFGSGTRLTVV.

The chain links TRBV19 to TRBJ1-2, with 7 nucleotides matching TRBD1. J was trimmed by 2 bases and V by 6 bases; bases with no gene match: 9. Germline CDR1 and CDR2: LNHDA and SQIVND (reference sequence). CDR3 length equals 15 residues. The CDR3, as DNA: TGTGCCAGTAGCGTGGGACAGCAACCAAACTATGGCTACACCTTC. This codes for CASSVGQQPNYGYTF.

The CDR3 loop is CASSPWNTEAFF. The CDR3 DNA is TGTGCCAGCAGCCCGTGGAACACTGAAGCTTTCTTT. The V call is TRBV28, the J call TRBJ1-1; unclear D gene. Per the germline V gene, CDR1 is MDHEN and CDR2 is SYDVKM. The CDR3 contains 12 residues. V was shortened by 6 bases and J by 1 base, with 6 bases between the two germline ends.

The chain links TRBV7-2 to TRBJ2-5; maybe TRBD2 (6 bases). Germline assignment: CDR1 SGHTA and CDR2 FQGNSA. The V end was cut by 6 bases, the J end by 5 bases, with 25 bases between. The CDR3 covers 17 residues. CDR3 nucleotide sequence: TGTGCCAGCAGTTCAAAGTTCCCGGGACTCCTAAGGGAGACCCAGTACTTC. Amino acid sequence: CASSSKFPGLLRETQYF.

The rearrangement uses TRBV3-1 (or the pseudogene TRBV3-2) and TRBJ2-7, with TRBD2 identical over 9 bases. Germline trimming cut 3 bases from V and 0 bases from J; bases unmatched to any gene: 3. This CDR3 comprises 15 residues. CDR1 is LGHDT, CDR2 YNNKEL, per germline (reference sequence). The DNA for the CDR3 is TGTGCCAGCAGCCACAGAGCGGGGGGCTCCTACGAGCAGTACTTC. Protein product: CASSHRAGGSYEQYF.

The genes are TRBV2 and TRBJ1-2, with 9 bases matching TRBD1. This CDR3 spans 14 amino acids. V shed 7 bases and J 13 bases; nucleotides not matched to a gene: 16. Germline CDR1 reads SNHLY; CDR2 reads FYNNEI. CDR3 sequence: CASTDGTGRPGGTF. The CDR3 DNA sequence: TGTGCCAGCACCGACGGGACAGGGCGCCCTGGAGGCACCTTC.

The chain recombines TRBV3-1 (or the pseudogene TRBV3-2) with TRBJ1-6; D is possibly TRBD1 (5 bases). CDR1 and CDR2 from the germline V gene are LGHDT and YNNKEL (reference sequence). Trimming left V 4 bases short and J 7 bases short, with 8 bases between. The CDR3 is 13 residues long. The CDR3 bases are TGTGCCAGCAGCCCCGGGGGGAATTCACCCCTCCACTTT. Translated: CASSPGGNSPLHF.

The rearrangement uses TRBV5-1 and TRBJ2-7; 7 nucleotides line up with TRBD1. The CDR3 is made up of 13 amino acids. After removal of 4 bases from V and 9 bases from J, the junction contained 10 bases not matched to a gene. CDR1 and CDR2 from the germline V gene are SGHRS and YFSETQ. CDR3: CASSTSTGIGQYF. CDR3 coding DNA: TGCGCCAGCAGCACCTCGACAGGGATCGGGCAGTACTTC.

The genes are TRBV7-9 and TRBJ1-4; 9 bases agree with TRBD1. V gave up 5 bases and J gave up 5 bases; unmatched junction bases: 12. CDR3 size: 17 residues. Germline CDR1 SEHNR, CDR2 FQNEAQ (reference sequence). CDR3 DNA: TGTGCCAGCAGCCCGGGGGTGCCGGGACAGGGCAATGAAAAACTGTTTTTT. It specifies CASSPGVPGQGNEKLFF.

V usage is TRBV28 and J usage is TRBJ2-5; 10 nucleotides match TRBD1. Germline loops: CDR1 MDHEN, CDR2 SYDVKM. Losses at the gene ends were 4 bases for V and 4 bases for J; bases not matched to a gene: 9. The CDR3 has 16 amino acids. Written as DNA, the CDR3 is TGTGCCAGCAGTTCGTCCGGGACAGGGGTTGGAGAGACCCAGTACTTC. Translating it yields CASSSSGTGVGETQYF.

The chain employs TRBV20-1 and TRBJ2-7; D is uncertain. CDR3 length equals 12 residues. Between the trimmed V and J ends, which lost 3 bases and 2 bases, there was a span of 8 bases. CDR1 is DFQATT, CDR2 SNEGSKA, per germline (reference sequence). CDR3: CSASSPTYEQYF. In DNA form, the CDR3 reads TGCAGTGCTAGTTCCCCTACCTACGAGCAGTACTTC.

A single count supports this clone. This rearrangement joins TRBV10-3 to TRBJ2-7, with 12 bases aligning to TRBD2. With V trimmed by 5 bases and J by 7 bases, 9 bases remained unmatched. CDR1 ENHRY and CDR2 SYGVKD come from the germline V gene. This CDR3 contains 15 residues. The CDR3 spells CAISSWTSGKGEQYF. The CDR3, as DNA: TGTGCCATCAGTTCCTGGACTAGCGGGAAGGGAGAGCAGTACTTC.

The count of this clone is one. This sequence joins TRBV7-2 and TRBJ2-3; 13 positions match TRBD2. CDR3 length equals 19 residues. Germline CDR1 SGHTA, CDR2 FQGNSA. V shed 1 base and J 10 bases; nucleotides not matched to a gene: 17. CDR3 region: CASSLEWRLGLAGSIAQYF. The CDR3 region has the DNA TGTGCCAGCAGCTTAGAGTGGAGGTTGGGACTAGCGGGATCGATTGCGCAGTATTTT.

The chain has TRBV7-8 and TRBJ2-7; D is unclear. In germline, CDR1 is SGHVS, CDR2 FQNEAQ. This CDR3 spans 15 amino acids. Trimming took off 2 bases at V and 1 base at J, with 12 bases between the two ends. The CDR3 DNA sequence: TGTGCCAGCAGCTTATTAGAGGTGACGTCCTACGAGCAGTACTTC. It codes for CASSLLEVTSYEQYF.

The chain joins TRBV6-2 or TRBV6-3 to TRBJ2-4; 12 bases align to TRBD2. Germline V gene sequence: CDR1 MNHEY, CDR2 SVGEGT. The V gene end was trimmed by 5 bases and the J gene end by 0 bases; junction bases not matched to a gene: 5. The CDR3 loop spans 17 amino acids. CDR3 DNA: TGTGCCAGCAGTATCCTAGCGGGAGGGGTAGCCAAAAACATTCAGTACTTC. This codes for CASSILAGGVAKNIQYF.

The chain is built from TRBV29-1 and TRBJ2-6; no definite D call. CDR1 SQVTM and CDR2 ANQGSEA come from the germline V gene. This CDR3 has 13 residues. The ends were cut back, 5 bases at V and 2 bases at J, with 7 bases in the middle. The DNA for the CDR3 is TGCAGCGTTCTGCGAGCTGGGGCCAACGTCCTGACTTTC. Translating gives CSVLRAGANVLTF.